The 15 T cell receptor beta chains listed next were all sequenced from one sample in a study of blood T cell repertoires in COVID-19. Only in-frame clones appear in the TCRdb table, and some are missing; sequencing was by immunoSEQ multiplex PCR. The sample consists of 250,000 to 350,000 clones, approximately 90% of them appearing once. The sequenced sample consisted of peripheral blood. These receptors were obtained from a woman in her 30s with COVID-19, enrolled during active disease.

The CDR3 DNA sequence: TGTGCCAGCAGTGACGGACTAATGGTCTACAATGAGCAGTTCTTC. It yields the protein CASSDGLMVYNEQFF. The chain combines TRBV2 with TRBJ2-1; possibly TRBD2 for D (6 bases). Per germline, CDR1 SNHLY and CDR2 FYNNEI. The CDR3 covers 15 residues. The ends were cut back, 3 bases at V and 3 bases at J, with 12 bases in the middle.

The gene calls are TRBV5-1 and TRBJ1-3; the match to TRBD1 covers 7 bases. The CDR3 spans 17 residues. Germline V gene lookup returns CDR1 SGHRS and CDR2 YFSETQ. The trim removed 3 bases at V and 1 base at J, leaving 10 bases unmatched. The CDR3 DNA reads TGCGCCAGCAGCTCCCAACTGACAGGGAGGTCTGGAAACACCATATATTTT. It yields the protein CASSSQLTGRSGNTIYF.

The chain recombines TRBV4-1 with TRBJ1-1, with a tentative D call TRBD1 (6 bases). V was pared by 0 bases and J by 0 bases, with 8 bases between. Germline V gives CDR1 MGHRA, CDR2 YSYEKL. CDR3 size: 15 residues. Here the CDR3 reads CASSQEWDMNTEAFF. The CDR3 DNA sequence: TGCGCCAGCAGCCAAGAATGGGACATGAACACTGAAGCTTTCTTT.

CDR3 sequence (DNA): TGTGCCACCAGTGATAGCGGGCTCGGTCAAGAGACCCAGTACTTC. It translates to CATSDSGLGQETQYF. This sequence joins TRBV24-1 and TRBJ2-5; the D gene is possibly TRBD2 (6 bases). The germline CDR1 and CDR2 sequences are KGHDR and SFDVKD. V was pared by 3 bases and J by 2 bases, with 12 bases between. The CDR3 runs to 15 residues.

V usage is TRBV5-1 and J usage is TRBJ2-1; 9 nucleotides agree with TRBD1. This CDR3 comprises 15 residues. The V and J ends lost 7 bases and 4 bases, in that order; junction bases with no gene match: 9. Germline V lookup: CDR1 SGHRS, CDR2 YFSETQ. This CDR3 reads CASAYRDRVYNEQFF. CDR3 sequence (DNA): TGCGCCAGCGCCTACCGGGACAGGGTTTACAATGAGCAGTTCTTC.

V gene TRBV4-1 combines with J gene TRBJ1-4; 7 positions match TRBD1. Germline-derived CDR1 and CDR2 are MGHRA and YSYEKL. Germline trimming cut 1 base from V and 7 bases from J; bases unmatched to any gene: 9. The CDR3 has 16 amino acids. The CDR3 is CASSQGPQGYSEKLFF. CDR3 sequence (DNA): TGCGCCAGCAGCCAAGGGCCACAGGGGTATAGTGAAAAACTGTTTTTT.

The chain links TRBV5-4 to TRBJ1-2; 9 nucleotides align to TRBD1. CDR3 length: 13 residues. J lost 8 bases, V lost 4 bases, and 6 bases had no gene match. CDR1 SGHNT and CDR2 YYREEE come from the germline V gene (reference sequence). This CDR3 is CASSVQGAQGYTF. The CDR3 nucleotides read TGTGCCAGCAGCGTACAGGGGGCGCAGGGCTACACCTTC.

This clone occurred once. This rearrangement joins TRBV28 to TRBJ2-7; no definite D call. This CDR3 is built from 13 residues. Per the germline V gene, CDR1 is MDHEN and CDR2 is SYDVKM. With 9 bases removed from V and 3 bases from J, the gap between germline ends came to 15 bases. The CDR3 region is CASIGPGLYEQYF. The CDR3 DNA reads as TGTGCCAGTATAGGTCCGGGTCTCTACGAGCAGTACTTC.

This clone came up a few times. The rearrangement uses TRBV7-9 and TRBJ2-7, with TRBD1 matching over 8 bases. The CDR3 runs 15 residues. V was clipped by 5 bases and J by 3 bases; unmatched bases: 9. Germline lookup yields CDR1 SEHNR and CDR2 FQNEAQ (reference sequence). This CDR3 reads CASSVQGGEFYEQYF. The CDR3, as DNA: TGTGCCAGCAGCGTACAGGGGGGCGAGTTCTACGAGCAGTACTTC.

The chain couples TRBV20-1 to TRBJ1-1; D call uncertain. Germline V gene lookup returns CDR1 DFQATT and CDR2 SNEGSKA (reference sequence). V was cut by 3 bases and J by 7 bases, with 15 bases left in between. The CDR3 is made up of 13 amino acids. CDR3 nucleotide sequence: TGCAGTGCTAGTGTTCACGGGTCGGGTGAAGCTTTCTTT. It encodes CSASVHGSGEAFF.

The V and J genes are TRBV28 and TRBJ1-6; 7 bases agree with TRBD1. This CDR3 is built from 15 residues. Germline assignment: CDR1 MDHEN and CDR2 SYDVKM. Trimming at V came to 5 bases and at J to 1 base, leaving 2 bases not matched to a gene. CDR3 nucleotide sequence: TGTGCCAGCAGTCCGACAGGGTCCTATAATTCACCCCTCCACTTT. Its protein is CASSPTGSYNSPLHF. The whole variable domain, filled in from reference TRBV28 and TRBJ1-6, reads DVKVTQSSRYLVKRTGEKVFLECVQDMDHENMFWYRQDPGLGLRLIYFSYDVKMKEKGDIPEGYSVSREKKERFSLILESASTNQTSMYLCASSPTGSYNSPLHFGNGTRLTVT.

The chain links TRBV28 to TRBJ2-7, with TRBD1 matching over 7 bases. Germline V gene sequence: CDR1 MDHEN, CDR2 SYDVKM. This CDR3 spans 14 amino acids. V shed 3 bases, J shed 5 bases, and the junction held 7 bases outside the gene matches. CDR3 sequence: CASSFETGLHEQYF. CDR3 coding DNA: TGTGCCAGCAGTTTCGAGACAGGGTTACACGAGCAGTACTTC.

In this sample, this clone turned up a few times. The CDR3 DNA is TGCAGCGTTGGGTCAGGGAACTATGGCTACACCTTC. Translating gives CSVGSGNYGYTF. The V gene is TRBV29-1, the J gene TRBJ1-2; perhaps TRBD1 as D (5 bases). The CDR3 loop spans 12 amino acids. The V gene lost 4 bases and the J gene lost 2 bases, with 8 bases spanning the gap. Germline CDR1 reads SQVTM; CDR2 reads ANQGSEA.

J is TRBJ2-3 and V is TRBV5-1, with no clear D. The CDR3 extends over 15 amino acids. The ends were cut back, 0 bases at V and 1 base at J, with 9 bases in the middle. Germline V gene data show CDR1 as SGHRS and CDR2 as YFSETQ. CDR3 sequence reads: CASSLEPSGTDTQYF. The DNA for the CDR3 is TGCGCCAGCAGCTTGGAACCAAGCGGCACAGATACGCAGTATTTT.

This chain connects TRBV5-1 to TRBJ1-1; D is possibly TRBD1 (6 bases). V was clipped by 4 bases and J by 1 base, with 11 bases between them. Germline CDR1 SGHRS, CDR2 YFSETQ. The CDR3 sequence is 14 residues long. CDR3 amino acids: CASSGLGQNTEAFF. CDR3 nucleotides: TGCGCCAGCAGCGGCCTGGGACAGAACACTGAAGCTTTCTTT.